A selection of T cell receptor beta chains follows, all from one sample in a study of T cells in Graves' hyperthyroidism and ophthalmopathy. TCRdb used MiXCR to reprocess the multiplex PCR reads, holding one entry per CDR3 protein. The sample records about half a million distinct CDR3 sequences, around a fifth being singletons. The sample taken for sequencing was blood. Receptors were obtained from an older woman with Graves' ophthalmopathy. The CDR3 runs from the conserved cysteine through the conserved F or W. The D gene is left open where the match is weak. Some rows have no size entry. The others give once, few or many, or a class for an expanded clone.

v_gene,abundance,d_gene,j_gene,CDR3aa,CDR3nt
TRBV10-3,few,TRBD1,TRBJ2-7,CAVDTGTGAYEQYF,TGTGCCGTAGACACCGGGACAGGGGCCTACGAGCAGTACTTC
TRBV20-1,.,.,TRBJ1-2,CRPADLRGIGYTF,TGCAGGCCCGCGGACCTCCGAGGCATTGGCTACACCTTC
TRBV20-1,few,TRBD2,TRBJ2-1,CSATPAGAGYNEQFF,TGCAGTGCTACCCCAGCGGGAGCGGGATACAATGAGCAGTTCTTC
TRBV6-2/TRBV6-3,few,.,TRBJ1-5,CASSSARQGGSNQPQHF,TGTGCCAGCAGTTCCGCGAGGCAGGGTGGGAGCAATCAGCCCCAGCATTTT
TRBV19,.,TRBD1,TRBJ2-4,CASSRAGQGARIQYF,TGTGCCAGTAGTAGGGCGGGACAGGGGGCACGCATTCAGTACTTC
TRBV10-1,few,TRBD2,TRBJ2-5,CASSGTSGSETQYF,TGCGCCAGCTCCGGGACTAGCGGGAGCGAGACCCAGTACTTC
TRBV6-1,many,.,TRBJ2-5,CASSQGFQETQYF,TGTGCCAGCAGTCAGGGATTCCAAGAGACCCAGTACTTC
TRBV18,.,.,TRBJ2-2,CASSPQYGSTGELFF,TGTGCCAGCTCACCACAGTATGGGTCCACCGGGGAGCTGTTTTTT
TRBV30,few,.,TRBJ2-3,CAWSVGSSDTQYF,TGTGCCTGGAGTGTCGGGAGCTCCGATACGCAGTATTTT
TRBV27,.,.,TRBJ1-6,CASSFWRGDSPLHF,TGTGCCAGCAGTTTTTGGAGGGGGGATTCACCCCTCCACTTT
TRBV7-9,.,TRBD2,TRBJ2-3,CASMIRPSGRKTDTQYF,TGTGCCAGTATGATCCGGCCTAGCGGGAGGAAAACAGATACGCAGTATTTT
TRBV20-1,.,.,TRBJ1-1,CSASRGTNTEAFF,TGCAGTGCTAGCCGGGGGACGAACACTGAAGCTTTCTTT
TRBV7-2,few,.,TRBJ2-1,CASSLVADNEQFF,TGTGCCAGCAGCTTAGTAGCGGACAATGAGCAGTTCTTC
TRBV6-2/TRBV6-3,few,TRBD2,TRBJ2-7,CASSYGGRPSYEQYF,TGTGCCAGCAGTTACGGCGGGAGGCCCTCCTACGAGCAGTACTTC
TRBV2,.,TRBD2,TRBJ2-1,CASRTGTSGFEEQFF,TGTGCCAGCAGGACCGGGACTAGCGGATTCGAGGAGCAGTTCTTC
TRBV12-3/TRBV12-4,few,.,TRBJ1-3,CASRRRDTIYF,TGTGCCAGCAGGAGAAGGGACACCATATATTTT
TRBV5-6,few,.,TRBJ2-4,CASSLDTAAIQYF,TGTGCCAGCAGCTTGGACACGGCAGCCATTCAGTACTTC
TRBV6-1,many,TRBD2,TRBJ2-7,CASNEGTSGSDEQYF,TGTGCCAGCAATGAAGGGACTAGCGGGAGCGACGAGCAGTACTTC
TRBV20-1,many,TRBD1,TRBJ1-1,CSARGQPNTEAFF,TGCAGTGCAAGGGGACAGCCAAACACTGAAGCTTTCTTT
TRBV10-3,.,TRBD1,TRBJ1-3,CATRQGVGGNTIYF,TGTGCCACTCGACAGGGGGTAGGGGGAAACACCATATATTTT
TRBV7-2,.,TRBD2,TRBJ2-7,CASSLIVLSSGTHEQYF,TGTGCCAGCAGCTTAATTGTATTGTCTAGCGGGACACACGAGCAGTACTTC
TRBV2,many,.,TRBJ2-5,CASSVDRQETQYF,TGTGCCAGCAGTGTGGATCGGCAAGAGACCCAGTACTTC
TRBV7-2,many,.,TRBJ2-5,CASSLASGAPVETQYF,TGTGCCAGCAGCTTAGCCTCCGGGGCACCGGTAGAGACCCAGTACTTC
TRBV20-1,.,TRBD2,TRBJ2-1,CSARDGGRVMNEQFF,TGCAGCGCTAGAGATGGCGGGAGGGTGATGAATGAGCAGTTCTTC
TRBV15,many,.,TRBJ1-1,CATSRDFGARNTEAFF,TGTGCCACCAGCAGAGATTTTGGAGCGAGGAACACTGAAGCTTTCTTT
TRBV20-1,few,TRBD2,TRBJ2-7,CSARLAGIHEQYF,TGCAGTGCTAGACTAGCGGGAATCCACGAGCAGTACTTC
TRBV19,.,.,TRBJ2-2,CASRDPGFRELFF,TGTGCCAGTAGAGACCCAGGGTTTCGGGAGCTGTTTTTT
TRBV2,few,.,TRBJ2-1,CASTVVHNEQFF,TGTGCCAGCACAGTCGTCCACAATGAGCAGTTCTTC
TRBV3-1,few,TRBD1,TRBJ1-2,CASRPGTATYGYTF,TGTGCCAGCAGGCCCGGGACAGCAACCTATGGCTACACCTTC
TRBV6-5,.,.,TRBJ2-1,CASSYRDVNEQFF,TGTGCCAGCAGTTACCGGGACGTCAATGAGCAGTTCTTC
TRBV4-1,.,.,TRBJ2-2,CASSQEKWEATGELFF,TGCGCCAGCAGCCAAGAGAAGTGGGAGGCAACCGGGGAGCTGTTTTTT
TRBV9,few,.,TRBJ2-3,CASSAQTSPGADTQYF,TGTGCCAGCAGCGCCCAGACTAGTCCAGGGGCAGATACGCAGTATTTT
TRBV12-3/TRBV12-4,.,.,TRBJ1-1,CASSQWGRMGTEAFF,TGTGCCAGCTCCCAATGGGGCCGGATGGGCACTGAAGCTTTCTTT
TRBV11-1,.,.,TRBJ1-4,CASSPTSTNEKLFF,TGTGCCAGCAGTCCGACATCGACTAATGAAAAACTGTTTTTT
TRBV7-2,many,TRBD2,TRBJ2-3,CASSLLAGDTQYF,TGTGCCAGCAGTTTACTAGCGGGGGATACGCAGTATTTT
TRBV20-1,.,.,TRBJ1-1,CSARDGSMNTEAFF,TGCAGTGCTCGCGACGGCTCCATGAACACTGAAGCTTTCTTT
TRBV6-1,few,TRBD1,TRBJ1-1,CASSPRGRGPNAEAFF,TGTGCCAGCAGCCCAAGGGGCAGGGGGCCTAACGCTGAAGCTTTCTTT
TRBV28,.,.,TRBJ2-2,CASALGTGELFF,TGTGCCAGCGCCCTGGGCACCGGGGAGCTGTTTTTT
TRBV7-2,.,TRBD1,TRBJ1-3,CASSLEQGALGNTIYF,TGTGCCAGCAGCTTAGAGCAGGGGGCGTTGGGAAACACCATATATTTT
TRBV6-5,.,.,TRBJ1-5,CASSYPQGNQPQHF,TGTGCCAGCAGTTATCCCCAGGGTAATCAGCCCCAGCATTTT
TRBV6-2/TRBV6-3,few,.,TRBJ1-1,CASSLEEAGNTEAFF,TGTGCCAGCAGTCTCGAGGAGGCCGGGAACACTGAAGCTTTCTTT
TRBV6-2/TRBV6-3,many,.,TRBJ1-1,CASKGRHMNTEAFF,TGTGCCAGCAAAGGACGGCATATGAACACTGAAGCTTTCTTT
TRBV5-1,few,TRBD1,TRBJ2-7,CASSLYQGVGEQYF,TGCGCCAGCAGCTTGTATCAGGGGGTAGGCGAGCAGTACTTC
TRBV9,.,.,TRBJ2-1,CASSVGDLDNEQFF,TGTGCCAGCAGCGTAGGGGATTTGGACAATGAGCAGTTCTTC
TRBV20-1,few,.,TRBJ1-5,CSARDIVLSNQPQHF,TGCAGTGCTAGGGACATCGTACTTAGCAATCAGCCCCAGCATTTT
TRBV5-1,.,.,TRBJ2-2,CASSSGSMGLNTGELFF,TGCGCCAGCAGCTCGGGGTCGATGGGCCTGAACACCGGGGAGCTGTTTTTT
TRBV2,few,.,TRBJ1-2,CASSYRLIYGYTF,TGTGCCAGCAGTTACAGGTTAATCTATGGCTACACCTTC
TRBV4-1,few,.,TRBJ2-2,CASSQEELAGELFF,TGCGCCAGCAGCCAAGAGGAACTCGCCGGGGAGCTGTTTTTT
TRBV12-3/TRBV12-4,few,.,TRBJ2-2,CASSSQGLTGELFF,TGTGCCAGCAGTTCCCAGGGGCTCACCGGGGAGCTGTTTTTT
TRBV30,.,.,TRBJ2-5,CAWTAGRQGPPETQYF,TGTGCCTGGACTGCTGGGCGCCAGGGACCCCCAGAGACCCAGTACTTC
TRBV5-1,.,.,TRBJ2-3,CASSFVFGSQSDTQYF,TGCGCCAGCAGCTTCGTTTTCGGGAGTCAGTCAGATACGCAGTATTTT
TRBV6-1,.,TRBD2,TRBJ2-3,CASSRTKTSGRISTDTQYF,TGTGCCAGCAGCCGAACAAAGACTAGCGGGAGGATCAGCACAGATACGCAGTATTTT
TRBV18,.,.,TRBJ1-5,CASSPEYTVNQPQHF,TGTGCCAGCTCACCAGAGTACACGGTCAATCAGCCCCAGCATTTT
TRBV6-1,.,.,TRBJ1-5,CASSLAGEGQPQHF,TGTGCCAGCTCCCTAGCAGGGGAAGGGCAGCCCCAGCATTTT
TRBV5-1,.,TRBD1,TRBJ2-7,CASSLDGQDDYEQYF,TGCGCCAGCAGCTTGGACGGACAGGACGACTACGAGCAGTACTTC